The subject of this entry is one TCR beta chain. Antigen specificity is unknown. Approximately 11-patient cohort: some eleven active juvenile idiopathic arthritis patients, 3 polyarticular, 8 oligoarticular. Some clones are missing from TCRdb's copy, which holds only in-frame ones; the method was immunoSEQ multiplex PCR. The record lists about 9,700 clones, of which the ten most abundant hold approximately 0.7%. Looked up from germline, CDR1 is SEHNR and CDR2 is FQNEAQ (reference sequence). This CDR3 contains 14 residues. A DNA sequence was not provided. The entry originates in a study of synovial regulatory T cells in juvenile arthritis. General study points: Largely private between patients, iaTreg TCR repertoires showed partial overlap with synovial Teff and blood CPL repertoires. Synovial Tregs shared more CDR3 sequences with iaTregs than other blood Tregs.

This sequence joins TRBV7-9 and TRBJ2-7. Sequenced: Treg cells from blood. The subset is: remaining (HLA-DR-negative) circulating blood Treg cells. This sequence originates from a donor younger than 30 with juvenile idiopathic arthritis. CDR3: CASSLPGRLKEQYF. Full variable domain (outside the CDR3, taken from reference TRBV7-9 and TRBJ2-7): DTGVSQNPRHKITKRGQNVTFRCDPISEHNRLYWYRQTLGQGPEFLTYFQNEAQLEKSRLLSDRFSAERPKGSFSTLEIQRTEQGDSAMYLCASSLPGRLKEQYFGPGTRLTVT.